The 2 T cell receptor beta chains below were found in one sample sequenced in a study of OX40 agonist ivuxolimab in advanced cancers. Assay used: immunoSEQ multiplex PCR; TCRdb lists only in-frame clones, some missing. This sample carries tens of thousands of clones, approximately 90% of them seen once, and the ten largest clones take 9% to 12%. Here the sequenced sample was CD4+ or CD8+ T cells sorted from blood, taken in a trial of the OX40 agonist ivuxolimab. The receptors derive from an adult with an advanced solid tumor such as melanoma, head and neck, liver or kidney cancer.

This chain uses TRBV10-1 with TRBJ2-1; unclear D gene. Germline CDR1 and CDR2: WNHNN and SYGVQD (reference sequence). The CDR3 is 14 amino acids. The ends were cut back, 0 bases at V and 6 bases at J, with 9 bases in the middle. CDR3 in DNA: TGCGCCAGCAGTGAGTCGTGGACCGTCAATGAGCAGTTCTTC. Translation gives CASSESWTVNEQFF.

The CDR3 protein is CASSLEHISYNEQFF. CDR3 DNA: TGTGCCAGCAGCTTAGAACATATATCCTACAATGAGCAGTTCTTC. This chain joins TRBV7-2 and TRBJ2-1, with unresolved D. This CDR3 has 15 residues. CDR1 SGHTA and CDR2 FQGNSA come from the germline V gene. V lost 1 base and J 1 base, leaving 8 bases between the germline ends.